Included here is one TCR beta chain sequence, with context. The sample comes from a study of OX40 agonist ivuxolimab in advanced cancers. V dropped 2 bases and J dropped 3 bases, with 11 bases sitting between them. Germline V gene lookup returns CDR1 MNHNS and CDR2 SASEGT. The CDR3 sequence is 14 residues long. Generated by immunoSEQ multiplex PCR, the TCRdb table keeps only in-frame clones and is missing some. The sample holds tens of thousands of clones, more than 75% seen once. The source was CD4+ or CD8+ T cells sorted from blood, collected in a trial of the OX40 agonist ivuxolimab. This receptor was taken from an adult with an advanced solid tumor such as melanoma, head and neck, liver or kidney cancer. This chain connects TRBV6-1 to TRBJ2-7, with TRBD1 as a possible D gene (6 bases). The CDR3 spells CASSEWQGIYEQYF. CDR3 nucleotide sequence: TGTGCCAGCAGTGAATGGCAGGGGATCTACGAGCAGTACTTC.